Below, one T cell receptor (beta chain) is given with its context. Distinct nucleotide sequences in the sample also encode this CDR3. The sample belongs to a study of OX40 agonist ivuxolimab in advanced cancers. V lost 2 bases to trimming and J lost 4 bases, with 6 bases between them. In germline, CDR1 is LNHDA, CDR2 SQIVND (reference sequence). This CDR3 has 13 residues. The data were produced by immunoSEQ multiplex PCR, yet TCRdb's version contains in-frame clones alone and is incomplete. The sample contains under 85,000 clones, about 88% of which appear only once. This receptor was taken from an adult with an advanced solid tumor such as melanoma, head and neck, liver or kidney cancer. The sample here was CD4+ or CD8+ T cells sorted from blood, taken in a trial of the OX40 agonist ivuxolimab. This chain connects TRBV19 to TRBJ1-5; D unclear. The CDR3 nucleotides read TGTGCCAGTAGTATACGACCGAATCAGCCCCAGCATTTT. Amino acid sequence: CASSIRPNQPQHF.